This paragraph reports one T cell receptor beta chain. TCRdb's copy holds only in-frame clones and misses some; the assay was immunoSEQ multiplex PCR. This sample has fewer than 90,000 clones, with 85% found just once. The record originates from a study of OX40 agonist ivuxolimab in advanced cancers. Per germline, CDR1 SNHLY and CDR2 FYNNEI. The CDR3 has 15 residues. V shed 6 bases and J shed 5 bases, with 16 bases lying between them. This sequence joins TRBV2 and TRBJ1-4; D gene uncertain. This TCR derives from an adult with an advanced solid tumor such as melanoma, head and neck, liver or kidney cancer. Source: CD4+ or CD8+ T cells sorted from blood, taken in a trial of the OX40 agonist ivuxolimab. In DNA form, the CDR3 reads TGTGCCAGCAGGAACAACAGTAGCTTGAATGAAAAACTGTTTTTT. Its translation is CASRNNSSLNEKLFF.